This T cell receptor (beta chain) derives from a study of CXCR3-negative and CXCR3-positive naive CD8 T cells. Study-level findings and limits: Greater hydrophobicity was found in TRB CDR3s of CXCR3-positive naive cells than of CXCR3-negative naive cells.

Germline loops: CDR1 KGHSH, CDR2 LQKENI. The CDR3 totals 16 residues. Naive CD8+ T cells showed a CD45RO-CCR7+CD27+CD95- phenotype. All TRB cDNA libraries came from 5' RACE performed with UMI labels. No DNA is given; TCRdb re-called the 5' RACE reads and lists each CDR3 protein once. This table holds about 84,000 distinct CDR3 sequences. A note on this clonotype: The antigen is undetermined.

The chain combines TRBV18 with TRBJ2-1; the D call of TRBD1 rests on TCRdb alone, since no DNA is present to check it. The clonotype originates from a human donor in good health. Some clones in this sample may be carry-over from other donors' samples. The sequenced material came from naive CXCR3+ CD8+ T cells from blood. This sample's subset: CD45RO-CCR7+CD27+CD95- naive CD8+ T cells expressing CXCR3 (TNR3+). The CDR3 protein is CASSLALVGHYNEQFF.